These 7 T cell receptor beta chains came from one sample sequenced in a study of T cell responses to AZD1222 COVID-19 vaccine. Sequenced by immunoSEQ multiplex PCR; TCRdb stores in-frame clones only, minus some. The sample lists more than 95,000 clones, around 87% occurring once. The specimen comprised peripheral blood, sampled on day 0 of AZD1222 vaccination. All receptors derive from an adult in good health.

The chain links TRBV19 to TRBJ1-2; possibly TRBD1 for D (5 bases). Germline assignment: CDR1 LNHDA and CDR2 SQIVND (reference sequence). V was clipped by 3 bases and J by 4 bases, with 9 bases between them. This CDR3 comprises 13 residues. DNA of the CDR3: TGTGCCAGTAGTATCGAGGGGACCTATGGCTACACCTTC. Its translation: CASSIEGTYGYTF.

CDR3 sequence reads: CAISPQGSGANVLTF. The CDR3 region has the DNA TGTGCCATCAGTCCACAGGGCTCTGGGGCCAACGTCCTGACTTTC. J is TRBJ2-6 and V is TRBV10-3; D perhaps matches TRBD1 (6 bases). Trimming took 5 bases from V and 0 from J, leaving 8 bases between them. The V gene's germline CDR1 is ENHRY and CDR2 SYGVKD. The CDR3 runs to 15 residues.

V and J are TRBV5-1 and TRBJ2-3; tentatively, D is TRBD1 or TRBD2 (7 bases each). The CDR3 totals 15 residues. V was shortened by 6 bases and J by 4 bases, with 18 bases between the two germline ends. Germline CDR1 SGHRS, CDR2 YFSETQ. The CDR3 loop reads CASTKGGTEADTQYF. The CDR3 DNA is TGCGCCAGCACTAAGGGGGGGACAGAGGCAGATACGCAGTATTTT.

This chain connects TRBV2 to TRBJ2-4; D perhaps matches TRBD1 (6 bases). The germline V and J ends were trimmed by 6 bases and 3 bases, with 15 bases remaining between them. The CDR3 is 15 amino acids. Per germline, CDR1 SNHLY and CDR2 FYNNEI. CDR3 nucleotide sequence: TGTGCCAGCAGGGACAGCGGAGGCAACAAAAACATTCAGTACTTC. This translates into CASRDSGGNKNIQYF.

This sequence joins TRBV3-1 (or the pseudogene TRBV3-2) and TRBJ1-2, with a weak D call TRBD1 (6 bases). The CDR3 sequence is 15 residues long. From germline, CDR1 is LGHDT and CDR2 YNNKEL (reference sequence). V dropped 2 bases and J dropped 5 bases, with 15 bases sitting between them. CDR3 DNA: TGTGCCAGCAGCCAATCTCCAGGGGTAGTATATGGCTACACCTTC. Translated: CASSQSPGVVYGYTF.

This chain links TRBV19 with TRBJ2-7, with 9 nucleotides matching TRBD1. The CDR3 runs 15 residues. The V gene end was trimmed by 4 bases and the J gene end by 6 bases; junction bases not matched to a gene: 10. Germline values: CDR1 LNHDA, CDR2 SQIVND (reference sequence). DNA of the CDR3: TGTGCCAGTAGTAGCCCCCGAGGGACAGGGATCGAGCAGTACTTC. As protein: CASSSPRGTGIEQYF.

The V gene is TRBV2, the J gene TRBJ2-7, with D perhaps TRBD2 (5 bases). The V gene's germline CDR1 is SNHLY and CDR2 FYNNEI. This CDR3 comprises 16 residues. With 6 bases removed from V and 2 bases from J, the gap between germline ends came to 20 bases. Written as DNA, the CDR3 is TGTGCCAGCAGGGACGTACTCGGCGGGCCAGCCTACGAGCAGTACTTC. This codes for CASRDVLGGPAYEQYF.